Shown below are 12 T cell receptor beta chains from a single sample sequenced in a study of CD8 T cells in Susac syndrome. Random hexamers were used to reverse transcribe an amount of about 0.45 to 1 ug RNA. TCRdb reprocessed the immunoSEQ multiplex PCR reads with MiXCR, giving one entry per CDR3 protein. Of 100,000 or so distinct CDR3 sequences in the sample, about 94% were seen once. The sequencing input was CD4+ T cells from PBMCs. Source of these receptors: a human donor with Susac syndrome.

The chain links TRBV7-2 to TRBJ2-5, with TRBD2 matching over 8 bases. V lost 1 base to trimming and J lost 6 bases; unmatched junction nucleotides: 4. Germline CDR1 and CDR2: SGHTA and FQGNSA. This CDR3 has 14 residues. The CDR3 nucleotides are TGTGCCAGCAGCTTAGAGCGGGGGTTTAAGACCCAGTACTTC. Translation: CASSLERGFKTQYF.

The V and J genes are TRBV9 and TRBJ1-4; TRBD1 agrees at 8 bases. This CDR3 is built from 14 residues. Germline V gene lookup returns CDR1 SGDLS and CDR2 YYNGEE. V lost 10 bases, J lost 0 bases, and 5 bases stayed unmatched. In nucleotides, the CDR3 is TGTGCCTCTTCAGGGGGCACAACTAATGAAAAACTGTTTTTT. Translated, it gives CASSGGTTNEKLFF.

This clonotype was seen only once. The chain joins TRBV30 to TRBJ1-1; D gene ambiguous. CDR3 length equals 10 residues. CDR1 is GTSNPN, CDR2 SVGIG, per germline (reference sequence). Trimming cost V 2 bases and J 12 bases, with 10 bases left between them. The CDR3, as DNA: TGTGCCTGGAGTTCCTCCCATACTTTCTTT. It translates to CAWSSSHTFF. Using reference TRBV30 and TRBJ1-1 for the parts outside the CDR3, the full variable domain is SQTIHQWPATLVQPVGSPLSLECTVEGTSNPNLYWYRQAAGRGLQLLFYSVGIGQISSEVPQNLSASRPQDRQFILSSKKLLLSDSGFYLCAWSSSHTFFGQGTRLTVV.

The V and J genes are TRBV14 and TRBJ1-1, with a weak D call TRBD1 (6 bases). The CDR3 runs 14 residues. Trimming stripped 4 bases from V and 5 bases from J, with 14 bases between. CDR1 and CDR2 (germline): SGHDN, FVKESK. This chain's CDR3 is CASSRFSTGTEAFF. The DNA for the CDR3 is TGTGCCAGCAGCCGATTTAGCACAGGGACTGAAGCTTTCTTT.

The rearrangement joins TRBV2 to TRBJ2-4, with D perhaps TRBD1 (5 bases). From germline, CDR1 is SNHLY and CDR2 FYNNEI. Trimming shortened V by 3 bases and J by 6 bases, and 9 bases separated the two germline ends. The CDR3 extends over 13 amino acids. CDR3 in DNA: TGTGCCAGCAGTGAGGGGCCTCTAAACATTCAGTACTTC. This gives the protein CASSEGPLNIQYF.

The chain recombines TRBV7-2 with TRBJ2-3; 9 positions agree with TRBD2. The CDR3 totals 15 residues. CDR1 SGHTA and CDR2 FQGNSA come from the germline V gene. The V gene end was trimmed by 11 bases and the J gene end by 0 bases; junction bases not matched to a gene: 9. CDR3 DNA sequence: TGTGCCGTAGCGGGAGACTTCTCTAGCACAGATACGCAGTATTTT. It translates to CAVAGDFSSTDTQYF.

This clonotype was detected a few times. The chain has TRBV12-3 or TRBV12-4 and TRBJ1-1, with D maybe TRBD1 (5 bases). V lost 3 bases to trimming and J lost 7 bases, with 12 bases between them. The CDR3 spans 13 residues. This CDR3 reads CASSFPGTYEAFF. CDR3 sequence (DNA): TGTGCCAGCAGTTTTCCAGGGACGTATGAAGCTTTCTTT.

V gene TRBV6-5 combines with J gene TRBJ1-1, with D maybe TRBD1 (6 bases). V gave up 6 bases and J gave up 6 bases, with 20 bases separating them. There are 15 residues in the CDR3. The germline CDR1 and CDR2 sequences are MNHEY and SVGAGI. The CDR3 DNA sequence: TGTGCCAGCAGACCCCGGGGGCGGTTTTTCCCTGAAGCTTTCTTT. Residues: CASRPRGRFFPEAFF.

This rearrangement joins TRBV6-1 to TRBJ1-2; TRBD1 matches 8 bases. In germline, CDR1 is MNHNS, CDR2 SASEGT. V lost 6 bases and J lost 5; bases outside the gene matches: 8. The CDR3 contains 14 residues. This CDR3 reads CASRGTGGIYGYTF. The CDR3 DNA sequence: TGTGCCAGCAGGGGGACAGGAGGGATTTATGGCTACACCTTC.

This chain joins TRBV20-1 and TRBJ2-3; D uncertain. The ends were cut back, 5 bases at V and 1 base at J, with 13 bases in the middle. Per germline, CDR1 DFQATT and CDR2 SNEGSKA (reference sequence). There are 14 residues in the CDR3. This chain's CDR3 is CSALSGRGTDTQYF. Here the CDR3 DNA reads TGCAGTGCTCTCTCGGGTCGGGGCACAGATACGCAGTATTTT.

The J gene is TRBJ2-7, the V gene TRBV5-4, with 8 positions matching TRBD2. This CDR3 region has 15 residues. Unmatched junction bases numbered 14, after V lost 5 bases and J lost 7 bases. CDR1 is SGHNT, CDR2 YYREEE, per germline (reference sequence). For the CDR3, the DNA is TGTGCCAGCAGTTTCGGACTAGCCGCCCCCAAAGAGCAGTACTTC. Protein product: CASSFGLAAPKEQYF.

The chain uses TRBV12-3 or TRBV12-4 and TRBJ1-2; 7 nucleotides agree with TRBD1. This CDR3 is 14 amino acids long. V dropped 5 bases and J dropped 5; count of bases not matched to a gene: 8. CDR3 region: CASSLPGQRYGYTF. CDR3 DNA: TGTGCCAGCAGTCTGCCGGGACAGCGTTATGGCTACACCTTC.